The T cell receptor (beta chain) described here comes from a study of early T cells in non-severe SARS-CoV-2 infection. This CDR3 has 14 residues. Trimming took off 3 bases at V and 2 bases at J, with 9 bases between the two ends. Germline V CDR1 and CDR2: KGHSH, LQKENI. MiXCR, applied by TCRdb to the 5' RACE reads, yields one record per CDR3 protein. The table shows approximately 50,000 distinct CDR3 sequences, with approximately 12% occurring only once. The sequence was obtained from an adult who was a healthcare worker with PCR-confirmed SARS-CoV-2 infection or an uninfected control (not recorded which). The rearrangement uses TRBV18 and TRBJ2-3, with D perhaps TRBD2 (7 bases). What was sequenced was whole blood. The CDR3 DNA follows: TGTGCCAGCTCACCTGCGGGGGCCACAGATACGCAGTATTTT. Translated: CASSPAGATDTQYF. The full variable domain, completed using reference TRBV18 and TRBJ2-3, is NAGVMQNPRHLVRRRGQEARLRCSPMKGHSHVYWYRQLPEEGLKFMVYLQKENIIDESGMPKERFSAEFPKEGPSILRIQQVVRGDSAAYFCASSPAGATDTQYFGPGTRLTVL.